The entry below gives a single T cell receptor beta chain sequence along with its context. Assay: immunoSEQ multiplex PCR; the TCRdb copy retains only in-frame clones and omits some. Of roughly 28,000 clones listed, 80% to 95% are singletons. The entry originates in a study of T cell changes during pregnancy in multiple sclerosis. Germline CDR1 reads SEHNR; CDR2 reads FQNEAQ (reference sequence). CDR3 length: 17 amino acids. V lost 2 bases to trimming and J lost 0 bases, with 13 bases between them. The sequence was obtained from a female donor with multiple sclerosis, enrolled in a pregnancy study. Sequencing used CD8+ T cells from peripheral blood mononuclear cells, obtained before pregnancy. The chain links TRBV7-9 to TRBJ1-4; D is unresolved. The CDR3 DNA reads TGTGCCAGCAGCTTAACAATCCAGGAATCAACTAATGAAAAACTGTTTTTT. It specifies CASSLTIQESTNEKLFF.